This TCR beta chain came from a study of control samples from healthy donors and cancer patients. Profiling relied on immunoSEQ multiplex PCR, and the TCRdb table lists in-frame clones only, not all of them. Among roughly 84,000 clones listed, around 92% were seen once. Germline CDR1 and CDR2: SGHRS and YFSETQ. Trimming at V came to 2 bases and at J to 0 bases, leaving 10 bases not matched to a gene. The CDR3 contains 17 residues. The chain recombines TRBV5-1 with TRBJ2-5; 7 bases are shared with TRBD1. Specimen: blood. The sequence was collected from a man aged 50 to 59 in good health. For the CDR3, the DNA is TGCGCCAGCAGCTTTAGCCCCCCGGGACAGAACCAAGAGACCCAGTACTTC. Amino acids: CASSFSPPGQNQETQYF.